The clone carrying this TCR beta chain was observed a handful of times. No antigen is known for it. This specimen belongs to a study of cytomegalovirus exposure and HLA in healthy donors. General observations from the study: A list of 150 or so TCR beta chains associated with cytomegalovirus was given.

Germline CDR1 and CDR2: WNHNN and SYGVQD (reference sequence). There are 15 residues in the CDR3. V was cut by 2 bases and J by 0 bases, with 8 bases left in between. 60 Vbeta and 13 Jbeta primers were used in PCR. The method was immunoSEQ multiplex PCR; TCRdb's version includes in-frame clones alone and lacks a portion of them. The sample lists roughly 120,000 clones, around 77% occurring once. J is TRBJ2-1 and V is TRBV10-1, with D uncertain. The specimen was PBMCs. The TCR comes from a man between 50 and 59 years old in good health and CMV-seropositive. The CDR3 DNA follows: TGCGCCAGCAGTGAGGACTCGAGCTCCTACAATGAGCAGTTCTTC. This sequence encodes CASSEDSSSYNEQFF.